This note documents a single T cell receptor (beta chain) sequence. As originally analysed: How many nucleated cells were present was estimated from reference gene primer amplification. Profiled with immunoSEQ multiplex PCR; TCRdb holds only in-frame clones, not every one. V and J calls and clone size are those listed in that table; D and trimming were worked out from the DNA. There are fewer than 150,000 clones in the sample; 75% to 90% occur only once, and around 10% lies in the top ten. The entry originates in a study of blood T cell repertoires in COVID-19. The wider study: T cells, B-cell-depleted T cells, or PBMCs supplied cDNA or gDNA.

CDR3 size: 15 residues. Germline V gives CDR1 SGHTA, CDR2 FQGNSA. J was trimmed by 4 bases and V by 5 bases; bases with no gene match: 10. The receptor was isolated from a woman aged 80 or older with acute or convalescent COVID-19. Material: peripheral blood. This rearrangement joins TRBV7-2 to TRBJ1-2, with 7 positions matching TRBD1. The CDR3, as DNA: TGTGCCAGCAGCGTAGACAGGGCTGCTTTCTATGGCTACACCTTC. As protein: CASSVDRAAFYGYTF.